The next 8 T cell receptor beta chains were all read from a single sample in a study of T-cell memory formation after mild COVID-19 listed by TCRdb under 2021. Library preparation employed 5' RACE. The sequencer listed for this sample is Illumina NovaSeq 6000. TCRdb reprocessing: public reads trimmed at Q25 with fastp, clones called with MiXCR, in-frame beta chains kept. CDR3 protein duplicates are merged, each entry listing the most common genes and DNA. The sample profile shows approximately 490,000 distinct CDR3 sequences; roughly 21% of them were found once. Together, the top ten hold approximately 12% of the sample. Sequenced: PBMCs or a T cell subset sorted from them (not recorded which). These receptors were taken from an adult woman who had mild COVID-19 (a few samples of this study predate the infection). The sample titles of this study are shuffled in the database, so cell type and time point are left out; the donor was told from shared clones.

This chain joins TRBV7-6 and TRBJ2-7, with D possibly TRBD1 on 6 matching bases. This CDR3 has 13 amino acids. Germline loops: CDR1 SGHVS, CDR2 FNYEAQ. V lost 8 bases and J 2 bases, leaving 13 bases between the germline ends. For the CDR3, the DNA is TGTGCCAGCGCAGAGCAGGGGACCTACGAGCAGTACTTC. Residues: CASAEQGTYEQYF.

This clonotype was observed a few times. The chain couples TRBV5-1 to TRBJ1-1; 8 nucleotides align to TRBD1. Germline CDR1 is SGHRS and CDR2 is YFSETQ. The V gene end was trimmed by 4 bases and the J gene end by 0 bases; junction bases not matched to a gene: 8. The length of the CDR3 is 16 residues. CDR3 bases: TGCGCCAGCAGCGTAGGGGACAGGCAAATGAACACTGAAGCTTTCTTT. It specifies CASSVGDRQMNTEAFF.

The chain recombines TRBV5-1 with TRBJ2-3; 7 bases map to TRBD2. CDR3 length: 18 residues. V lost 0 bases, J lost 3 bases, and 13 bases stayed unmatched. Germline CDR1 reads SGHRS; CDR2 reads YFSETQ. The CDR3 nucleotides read TGCGCCAGCAGCTTGGCCAAAGTTTCGGGAGGTGGAACAGATACGCAGTATTTT. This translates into CASSLAKVSGGGTDTQYF. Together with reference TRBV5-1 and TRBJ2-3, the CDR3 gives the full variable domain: KAGVTQTPRYLIKTRGQQVTLSCSPISGHRSVSWYQQTPGQGLQFLFEYFSETQRNKGNFPGRFSGRQFSNSRSEMNVSTLELGDSALYLCASSLAKVSGGGTDTQYFGPGTRLTVL.

The CDR3 region is CASSPPGRLAGELFF. CDR3 bases: TGCGCCAGCAGCCCCCCGGGAAGATTAGCCGGGGAGCTGTTTTTT. The chain carries TRBV4-1 and TRBJ2-2, with TRBD2 as a possible D gene (5 bases). Germline V gene data show CDR1 as MGHRA and CDR2 as YSYEKL. The CDR3 consists of 15 residues. Trimming cost V 4 bases and J 6 bases, with 15 bases left between them.

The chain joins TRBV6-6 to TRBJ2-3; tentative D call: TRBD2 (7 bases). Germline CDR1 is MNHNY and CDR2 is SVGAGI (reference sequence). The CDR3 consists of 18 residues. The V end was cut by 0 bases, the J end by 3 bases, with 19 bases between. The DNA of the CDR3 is TGTGCCAGCAGTTACTCGACCCGGGCGAAGGGGGGGACAGATACGCAGTATTTT. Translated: CASSYSTRAKGGTDTQYF.

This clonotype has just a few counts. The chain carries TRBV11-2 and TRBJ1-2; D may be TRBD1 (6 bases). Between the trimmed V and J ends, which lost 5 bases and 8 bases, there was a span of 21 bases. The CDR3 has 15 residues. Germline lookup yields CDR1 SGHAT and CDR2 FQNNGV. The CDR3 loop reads CASSATGRAVFGYTF. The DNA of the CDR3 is TGTGCCAGCAGCGCAACAGGGCGCGCAGTCTTCGGCTACACCTTC.

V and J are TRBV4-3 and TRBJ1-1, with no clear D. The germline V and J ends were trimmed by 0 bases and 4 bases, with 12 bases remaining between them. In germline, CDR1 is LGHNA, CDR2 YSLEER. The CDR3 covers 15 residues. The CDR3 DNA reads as TGCGCCAGCAGCCAAGATCGGAGTTCTTCCACTGAAGCTTTCTTT. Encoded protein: CASSQDRSSSTEAFF.

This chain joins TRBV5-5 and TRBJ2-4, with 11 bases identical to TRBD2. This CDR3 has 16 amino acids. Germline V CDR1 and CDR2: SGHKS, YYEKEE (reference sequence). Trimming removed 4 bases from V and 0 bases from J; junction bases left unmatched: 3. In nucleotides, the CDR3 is TGTGCCAGCAGCCCGGGACTAGCGGTAGCCAAAAACATTCAGTACTTC. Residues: CASSPGLAVAKNIQYF.